The 11 T cell receptor beta chains below were found in one sample sequenced in a study of control samples from healthy donors and cancer patients. Data came from immunoSEQ multiplex PCR; TCRdb stores just in-frame clones and leaves some out. The sample lists 350,000 to 450,000 clones, 90% occurring once. The sample was PBMCs. Receptors originate from a man aged 40-55 years with head and neck cancer.

The genes are TRBV11-3 and TRBJ2-3; the match to TRBD2 covers 9 bases. Germline assignment: CDR1 SGHNT and CDR2 YENEEA. Trimming took 3 bases from V and 2 from J; bases not matched to a gene: 3. This CDR3 has 15 residues. The CDR3 spells CASSFGGGATDTQYF. The CDR3 DNA follows: TGTGCCAGCAGCTTTGGCGGGGGGGCCACAGATACGCAGTATTTT.

The chain joins TRBV7-9 to TRBJ1-2; D not certain. CDR1 SEHNR and CDR2 FQNEAQ come from the germline V gene (reference sequence). The CDR3 covers 14 residues. The V end was cut by 2 bases, the J end by 2 bases, with 9 bases between. The CDR3 DNA follows: TGTGCCAGCAGCTTATTGGCGGGGAACTATGGCTACACCTTC. It encodes CASSLLAGNYGYTF.

The chain has TRBV28 and TRBJ2-5; a possible D gene is TRBD1 (6 bases). The CDR3 has 15 residues. CDR1 is MDHEN, CDR2 SYDVKM, per germline. The germline V and J ends were trimmed by 5 bases and 4 bases, with 17 bases remaining between them. CDR3 residues: CASSPQTGLGETQYF. DNA for the CDR3: TGTGCCAGCAGTCCACAAACAGGGTTGGGAGAGACCCAGTACTTC.

J is TRBJ2-4 and V is TRBV19, with 7 nucleotides matching TRBD1. The CDR3 is 16 residues long. Germline trimming cut 8 bases from V and 0 bases from J; bases unmatched to any gene: 10. Germline CDR1 is LNHDA and CDR2 is SQIVND (reference sequence). The CDR3 protein is CASGRDSHLAKNIQYF. The DNA for the CDR3 is TGTGCCAGTGGAAGGGACAGCCACTTAGCCAAAAACATTCAGTACTTC.

The V gene is TRBV25-1, the J gene TRBJ1-2; D is unclear. The CDR3 consists of 14 residues. CDR1 is MGHDK, CDR2 SYGVNS, per germline. V was trimmed by 5 bases and J by 5 bases, leaving 15 bases between them. CDR3 region: CASSPPATLYGYTF. The CDR3 region has the DNA TGTGCCAGCAGTCCCCCAGCTACTCTTTATGGCTACACCTTC.

The CDR3 coding sequence is TGCGCCAGCAGCCAACGACCAGGCACTGAAGCTTTCTTT. Translating gives CASSQRPGTEAFF. The V gene is TRBV4-3, the J gene TRBJ1-1; no definite D call. CDR1 LGHNA and CDR2 YSLEER come from the germline V gene. Trimming took off 2 bases at V and 4 bases at J, with 8 bases between the two ends. The CDR3 loop spans 13 amino acids.

This chain uses TRBV5-5 with TRBJ2-2; 13 bases agree with TRBD2. Looked up from germline, CDR1 is SGHKS and CDR2 is YYEKEE (reference sequence). The ends lost 1 base at V and 7 bases at J; junction bases unmatched: 16. The CDR3 loop spans 20 amino acids. The CDR3 sequence is CASSLSTSGRSGMARGELFF. As DNA, the CDR3 is TGTGCCAGCAGCTTGTCGACTAGCGGGAGGAGTGGTATGGCTCGCGGGGAGCTGTTTTTT.

The gene calls are TRBV5-5 and TRBJ1-1; 7 bases map to TRBD1. Losses at the gene ends were 0 bases for V and 2 bases for J; bases not matched to a gene: 7. Germline CDR1 reads SGHKS; CDR2 reads YYEKEE (reference sequence). There are 16 residues in the CDR3. CDR3 residues: CASSLAQGGFNTEAFF. Written as DNA, the CDR3 is TGTGCCAGCAGCTTGGCCCAGGGGGGATTTAACACTGAAGCTTTCTTT.

The chain is built from TRBV27 and TRBJ2-7; no clear D. CDR3 length: 13 amino acids. Deletions cut 5 bases from V and 3 bases from J, with 11 bases between. The germline V gene has CDR1 MNHEY and CDR2 SMNVEV (reference sequence). CDR3 sequence (DNA): TGTGCCAGCAGTCTAAAGGGCTTCTACGAGCAGTACTTC. Translated: CASSLKGFYEQYF.

The rearrangement joins TRBV11-3 to TRBJ1-1; D is ambiguous. From germline, CDR1 is SGHNT and CDR2 YENEEA. Trimming removed 5 bases from V and 10 bases from J, with 14 bases in between. The CDR3 extends over 12 amino acids. The CDR3 bases are TGTGCCAGCAGCGAAATAGGCCCAGGAGCTTTCTTT. This gives the protein CASSEIGPGAFF.

V gene TRBV14 combines with J gene TRBJ2-7; 7 bases map to TRBD1. The junction had 6 bases not matched to a gene; V was cut back by 2 bases and J by 2 bases. The germline V gene has CDR1 SGHDN and CDR2 FVKESK. The CDR3 length is 15 residues. In nucleotides, the CDR3 is TGTGCCAGCAGCCAACGGACAGGCCTGACCTACGAGCAGTACTTC. Translation: CASSQRTGLTYEQYF.